This T cell receptor beta chain derives from a study of cytomegalovirus exposure and HLA in healthy donors. This CDR3 comprises 16 residues. V shed 5 bases and J 5 bases; nucleotides not matched to a gene: 9. Germline CDR1 MNHEY, CDR2 SMNVEV (reference sequence). Use of 60 Vbeta and 13 Jbeta primers characterized the PCR. The assay was immunoSEQ multiplex PCR, and TCRdb's table has in-frame clones only and misses some. The sample contains approximately 290,000 clones, roughly 80% of which appear only once. The chain uses TRBV27 and TRBJ1-2; TRBD1 aligns across 12 bases. The material sequenced was PBMCs. The receptor was isolated from a girl aged 2 to 9 in good health and CMV-seronegative. The CDR3 loop reads CASSTGQGAFGYGYTF. In DNA, the CDR3 is TGTGCCAGCAGTACGGGACAGGGGGCGTTTGGGTATGGCTACACCTTC.